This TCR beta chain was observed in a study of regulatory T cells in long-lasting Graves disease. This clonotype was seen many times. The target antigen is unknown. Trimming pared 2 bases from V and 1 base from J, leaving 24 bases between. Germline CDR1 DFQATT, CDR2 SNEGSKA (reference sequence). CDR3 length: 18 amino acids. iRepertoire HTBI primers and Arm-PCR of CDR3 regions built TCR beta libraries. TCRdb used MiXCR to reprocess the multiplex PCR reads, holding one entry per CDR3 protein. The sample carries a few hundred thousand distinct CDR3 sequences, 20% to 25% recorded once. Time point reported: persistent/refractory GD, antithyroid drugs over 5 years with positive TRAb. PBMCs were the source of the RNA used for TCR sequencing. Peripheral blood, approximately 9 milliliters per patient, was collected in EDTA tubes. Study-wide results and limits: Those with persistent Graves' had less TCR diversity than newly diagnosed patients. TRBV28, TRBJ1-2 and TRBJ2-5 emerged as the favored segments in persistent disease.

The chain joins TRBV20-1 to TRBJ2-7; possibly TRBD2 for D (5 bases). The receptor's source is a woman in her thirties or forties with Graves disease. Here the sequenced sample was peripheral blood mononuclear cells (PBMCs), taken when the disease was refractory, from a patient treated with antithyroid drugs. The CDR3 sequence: CSARPRTSGVAMSYEQYF. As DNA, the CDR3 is TGCAGTGCTAGACCCCGAACGTCTGGGGTAGCGATGTCCTACGAGCAGTACTTC.